This T cell receptor (beta chain) derives from a study of blood T cell repertoires in COVID-19. Study details: Samples representing acute and convalescent COVID-19 were sourced from the United States, Italy and Spain. The analysed material was cDNA or gDNA that came from T cells, B-cell-depleted T cells, or PBMCs.

The CDR3 sequence is 16 residues long. V was pared by 3 bases and J by 1 base, with 6 bases of the junction left unmatched. CDR1 is KGHSH and CDR2 is LQKENI in the germline V gene. Regarding this clone: The same CDR3 arises from other DNA sequences in this sample as well.

In the study's own analysis: Nucleated cell counts were estimated from reference gene primer amplification. The method was immunoSEQ multiplex PCR; TCRdb's version includes in-frame clones alone and lacks a portion of them. That table gives V, J and clone size, and the DNA gave D and trimming. The sample shows 150,000 or so clones, around 84% of them seen only once. Sequenced: peripheral blood. The V and J genes are TRBV18 and TRBJ2-3, with 8 bases fitting TRBD1. The sequence derives from an older man with acute or convalescent COVID-19. This CDR3 is CASSPRTGSGTDTQYF. The CDR3 bases are TGTGCCAGCTCACCCCGGACAGGGAGCGGCACAGATACGCAGTATTTT.